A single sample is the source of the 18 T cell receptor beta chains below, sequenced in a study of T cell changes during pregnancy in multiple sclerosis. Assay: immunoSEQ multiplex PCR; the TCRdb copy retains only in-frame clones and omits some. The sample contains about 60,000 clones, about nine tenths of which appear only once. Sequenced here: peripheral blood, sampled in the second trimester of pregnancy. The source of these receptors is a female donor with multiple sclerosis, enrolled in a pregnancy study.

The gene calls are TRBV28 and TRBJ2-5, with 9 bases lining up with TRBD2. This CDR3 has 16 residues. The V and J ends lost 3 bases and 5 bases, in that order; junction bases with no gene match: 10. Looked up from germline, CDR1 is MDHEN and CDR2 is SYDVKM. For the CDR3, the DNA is TGTGCCAGCAGTTTCCCCTCGGGCGGGGGGGCGGAGACCCAGTACTTC. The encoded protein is CASSFPSGGGAETQYF. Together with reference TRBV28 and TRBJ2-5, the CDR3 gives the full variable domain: DVKVTQSSRYLVKRTGEKVFLECVQDMDHENMFWYRQDPGLGLRLIYFSYDVKMKEKGDIPEGYSVSREKKERFSLILESASTNQTSMYLCASSFPSGGGAETQYFGPGTRLLVL.

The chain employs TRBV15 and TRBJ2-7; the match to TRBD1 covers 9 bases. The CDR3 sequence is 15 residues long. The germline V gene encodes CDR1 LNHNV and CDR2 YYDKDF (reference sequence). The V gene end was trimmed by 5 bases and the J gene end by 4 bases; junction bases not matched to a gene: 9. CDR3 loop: CATSSDRGGIYEQYF. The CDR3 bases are TGTGCCACCAGCTCGGACAGGGGAGGCATTTACGAGCAGTACTTC.

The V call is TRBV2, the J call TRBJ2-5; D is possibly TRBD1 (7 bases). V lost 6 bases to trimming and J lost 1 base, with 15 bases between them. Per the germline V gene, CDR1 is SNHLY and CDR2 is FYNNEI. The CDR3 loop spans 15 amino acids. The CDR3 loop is CASRAGQPLQETQYF. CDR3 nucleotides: TGTGCCAGCAGGGCGGGACAGCCCCTCCAAGAGACCCAGTACTTC.

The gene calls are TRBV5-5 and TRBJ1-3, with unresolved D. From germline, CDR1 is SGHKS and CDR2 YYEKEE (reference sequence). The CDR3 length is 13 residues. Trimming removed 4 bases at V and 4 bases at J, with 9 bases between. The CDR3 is CASSVRQGNTIYF. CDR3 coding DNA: TGTGCCAGCAGCGTGCGCCAAGGAAACACCATATATTTT.

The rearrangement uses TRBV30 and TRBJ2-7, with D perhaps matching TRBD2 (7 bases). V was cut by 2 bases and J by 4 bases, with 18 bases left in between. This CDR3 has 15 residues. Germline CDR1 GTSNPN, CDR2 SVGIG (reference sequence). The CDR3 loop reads CAWSPGGGQGYEQYF. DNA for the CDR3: TGTGCCTGGAGTCCGGGAGGTGGGCAGGGGTACGAGCAGTACTTC.

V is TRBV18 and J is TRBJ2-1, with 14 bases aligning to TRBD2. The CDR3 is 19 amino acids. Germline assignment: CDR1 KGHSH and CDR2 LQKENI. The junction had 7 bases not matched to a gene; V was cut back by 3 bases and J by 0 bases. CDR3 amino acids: CASSPGTSGGQSSYNEQFF. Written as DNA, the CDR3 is TGTGCCAGCTCACCTGGGACTAGCGGGGGCCAGAGCTCCTACAATGAGCAGTTCTTC.

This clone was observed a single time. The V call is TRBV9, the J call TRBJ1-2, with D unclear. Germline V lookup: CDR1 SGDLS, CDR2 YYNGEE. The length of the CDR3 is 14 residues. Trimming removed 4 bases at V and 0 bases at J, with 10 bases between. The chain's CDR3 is CASSPQVSNYGYTF. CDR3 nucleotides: TGTGCCAGCAGCCCCCAGGTCTCTAACTATGGCTACACCTTC.

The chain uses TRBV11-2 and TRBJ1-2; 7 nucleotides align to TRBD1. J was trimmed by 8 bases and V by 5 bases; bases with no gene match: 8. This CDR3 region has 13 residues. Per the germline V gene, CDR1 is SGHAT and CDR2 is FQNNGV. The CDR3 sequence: CASSRTGTEGYTF. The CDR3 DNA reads TGTGCCAGCAGCCGAACCGGGACAGAGGGCTACACCTTC.

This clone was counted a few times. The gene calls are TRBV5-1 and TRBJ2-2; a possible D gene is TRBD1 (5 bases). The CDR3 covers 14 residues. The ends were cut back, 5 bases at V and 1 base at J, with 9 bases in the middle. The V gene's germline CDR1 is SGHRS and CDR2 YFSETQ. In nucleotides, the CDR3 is TGCGCCAGCAGAGCCACAGGGAACACCGGGGAGCTGTTTTTT. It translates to CASRATGNTGELFF.

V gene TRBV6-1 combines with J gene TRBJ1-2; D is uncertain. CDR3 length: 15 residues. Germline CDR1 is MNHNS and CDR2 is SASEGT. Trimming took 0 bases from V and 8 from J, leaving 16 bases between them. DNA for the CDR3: TGTGCCAGCAGTGAAGCGCTCAGGCAGCTATTCGGCTACACCTTC. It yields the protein CASSEALRQLFGYTF.

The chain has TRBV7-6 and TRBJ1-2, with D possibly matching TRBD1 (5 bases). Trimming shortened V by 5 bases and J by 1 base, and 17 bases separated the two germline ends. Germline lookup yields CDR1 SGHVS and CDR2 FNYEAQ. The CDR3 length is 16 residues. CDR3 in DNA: TGTGCCAGCAGCGAAGACCCGGAAACAGGTAACTATGGCTACACCTTC. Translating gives CASSEDPETGNYGYTF.

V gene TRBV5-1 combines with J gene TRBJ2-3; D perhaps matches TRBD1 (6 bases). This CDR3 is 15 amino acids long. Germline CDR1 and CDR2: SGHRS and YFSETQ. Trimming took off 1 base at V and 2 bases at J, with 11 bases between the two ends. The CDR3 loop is CASSLLGAYTDTQYF. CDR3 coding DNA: TGCGCCAGCAGCTTGCTGGGGGCCTACACAGATACGCAGTATTTT.

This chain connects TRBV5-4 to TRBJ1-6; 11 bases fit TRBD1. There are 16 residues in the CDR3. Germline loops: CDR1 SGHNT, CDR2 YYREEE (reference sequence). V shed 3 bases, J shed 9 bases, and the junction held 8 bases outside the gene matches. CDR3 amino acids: CASSSDKGQGGSPLHF. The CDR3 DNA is TGTGCCAGCAGCTCAGACAAGGGACAGGGGGGTTCACCCCTCCACTTT.

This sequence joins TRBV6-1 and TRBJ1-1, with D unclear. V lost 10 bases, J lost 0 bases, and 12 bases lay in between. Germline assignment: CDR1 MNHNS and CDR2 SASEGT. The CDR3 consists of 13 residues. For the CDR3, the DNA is TGTGCCACTAAACGGGAGCTGAACACTGAAGCTTTCTTT. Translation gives CATKRELNTEAFF.

The DNA of the CDR3 is TGTGCCAGCAGCGCCGGGACAGGGTCCGGGGAGCTGTTTTTT. As protein: CASSAGTGSGELFF. The rearrangement joins TRBV7-6 to TRBJ2-2; 9 positions agree with TRBD1. CDR3 size: 14 residues. After removal of 5 bases from V and 6 bases from J, the junction contained 4 bases not matched to a gene. Germline V lookup: CDR1 SGHVS, CDR2 FNYEAQ.

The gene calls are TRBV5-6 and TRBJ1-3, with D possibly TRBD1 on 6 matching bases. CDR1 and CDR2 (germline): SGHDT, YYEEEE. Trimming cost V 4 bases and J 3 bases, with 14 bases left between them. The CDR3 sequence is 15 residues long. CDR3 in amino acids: CASSRGHPGGNTIYF. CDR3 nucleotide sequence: TGTGCCAGCAGCCGGGGACATCCGGGTGGAAACACCATATATTTT. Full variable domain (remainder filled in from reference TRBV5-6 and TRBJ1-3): DAGVTQSPTHLIKTRGQQVTLRCSPKSGHDTVSWYQQALGQGPQFIFQYYEEEERQRGNFPDRFSGHQFPNYSSELNVNALLLGDSALYLCASSRGHPGGNTIYFGEGSWLTVV.

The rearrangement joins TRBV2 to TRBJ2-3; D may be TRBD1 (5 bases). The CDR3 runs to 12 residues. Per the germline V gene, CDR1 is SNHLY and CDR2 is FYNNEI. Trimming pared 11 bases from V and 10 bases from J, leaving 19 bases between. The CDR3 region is CARRQSQDPQYF. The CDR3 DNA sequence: TGTGCCCGGAGACAGTCGCAGGATCCGCAGTATTTT. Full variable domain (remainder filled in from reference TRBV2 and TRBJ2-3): EPEVTQTPSHQVTQMGQEVILRCVPISNHLYFYWYRQILGQKVEFLVSFYNNEISEKSEIFDDQFSVERPDGSNFTLKIRSTKLEDSAMYFCARRQSQDPQYFGPGTRLTVL.

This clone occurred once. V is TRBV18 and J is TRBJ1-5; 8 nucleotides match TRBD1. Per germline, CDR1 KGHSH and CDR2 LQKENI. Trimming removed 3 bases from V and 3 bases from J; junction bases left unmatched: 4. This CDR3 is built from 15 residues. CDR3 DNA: TGTGCCAGCTCACCCTGGACAGGGAACAATCAGCCCCAGCATTTT. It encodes CASSPWTGNNQPQHF.